This T cell receptor (beta chain) derives from a study of control samples from healthy donors and cancer patients. The CDR3 covers 14 residues. V lost 1 base, J lost 1 base, and 7 bases lay in between. Germline V gene data show CDR1 as LGHDT and CDR2 as YNNKEL (reference sequence). TCRdb's table, derived via immunoSEQ multiplex PCR, lists solely in-frame clones and lacks some. The sample shows some 35,000 clones, around 93% of them seen only once. This chain uses TRBV3-1 (or the pseudogene TRBV3-2) with TRBJ1-1; no definite D call. Sequenced: PBMCs. This TCR was sampled from a man between 35 and 55 years old with colorectal cancer. The DNA of the CDR3 is TGTGCCAGCAGCCAAGGTTACGGGAACACTGAAGCTTTCTTT. It encodes CASSQGYGNTEAFF.